This TCR beta chain is from a study of shared clonotypes between healthy human individuals. CD45RO-negative cells were positively selected for CCR7, leaving out terminally differentiated effector memory CD45RA+ cells. Sequencing used immunoSEQ multiplex PCR; TCRdb keeps in-frame clones, though not all of them. The data contain just over 2,000,000 clones, 85% to 95% of them singletons. This clonotype was sampled from a man aged 18 to 29 in good health. Material: naive CD8+ T cells sorted from blood.

Here the CDR3 DNA reads TGCGCCAGCAGCCAAGTCCAGGGGGCTTGGGGCACTGAAGCTTTCTTT. Protein: CASSQVQGAWGTEAFF. The chain joins TRBV4-1 to TRBJ1-1; 8 bases match TRBD1. The CDR3 loop spans 16 amino acids. With V trimmed by 1 base and J by 4 bases, 8 bases remained unmatched. Germline loops: CDR1 MGHRA, CDR2 YSYEKL.